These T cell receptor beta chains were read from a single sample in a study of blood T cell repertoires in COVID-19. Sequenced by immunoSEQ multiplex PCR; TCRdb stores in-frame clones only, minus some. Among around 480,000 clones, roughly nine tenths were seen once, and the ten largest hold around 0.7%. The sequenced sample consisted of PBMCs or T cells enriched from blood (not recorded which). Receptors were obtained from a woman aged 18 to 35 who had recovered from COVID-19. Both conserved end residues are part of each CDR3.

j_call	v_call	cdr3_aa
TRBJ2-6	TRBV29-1	CSVFEGSGANVLTF
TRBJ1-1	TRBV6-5	CASSPRTGGNTEAFF
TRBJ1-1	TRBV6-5	CASSSTGGTEAFF
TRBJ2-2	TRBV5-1	CASRRANTGELFF
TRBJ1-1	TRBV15	CATSSTRNTEAFF
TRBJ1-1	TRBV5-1	CASSFGGDTEAFF
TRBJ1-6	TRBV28	CASSLKEALHF
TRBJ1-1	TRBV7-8	CASSFIGGITMNTEAFF
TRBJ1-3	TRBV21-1	CASIPYSGNTIYF
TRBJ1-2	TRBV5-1	CASSLDGGDYGYTF
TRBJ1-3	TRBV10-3	CAISWASGNTIYF
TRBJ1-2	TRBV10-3	CATEGGVGDYGYTF
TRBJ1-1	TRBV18	CASSRQGNTEAFF
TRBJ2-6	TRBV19	CASSLTGGAGANVLTF
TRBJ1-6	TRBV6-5	CASTDRTHSPLHF
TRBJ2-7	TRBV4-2	CASSQVGGTGEQYF
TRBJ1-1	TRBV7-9	CASSLGQNTEAFF
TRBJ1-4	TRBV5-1	CASSSDTDEKLFF